The table lists the clone carrying this TCR beta chain with a few counts. Its antigen is not known. V was pared by 6 bases and J by 7 bases, with 16 bases between. Germline V gene data show CDR1 as MDHEN and CDR2 as SYDVKM. The CDR3 sequence is 13 residues long. PCR primers comprised 60 Vbeta and 13 Jbeta primers. TCRdb's table, derived via immunoSEQ multiplex PCR, lists solely in-frame clones and lacks some. The data show roughly 240,000 clones, 85% seen once. The data belong to a study of cytomegalovirus exposure and HLA in healthy donors. Study-wide results and limits: TCR beta chain V- and J-gene trimming was linked, in a later analysis, to a missense variant in DCLRE1C.

The sequence derives from a girl aged 2-10 years in good health and CMV-seronegative. This rearrangement joins TRBV28 to TRBJ2-7; D possibly corresponds to TRBD2 (5 bases). Specimen: PBMCs. This CDR3 reads CASREKARVEQYF. The DNA of the CDR3 is TGTGCCAGCAGGGAAAAGGCGAGGGTTGAGCAGTACTTC.